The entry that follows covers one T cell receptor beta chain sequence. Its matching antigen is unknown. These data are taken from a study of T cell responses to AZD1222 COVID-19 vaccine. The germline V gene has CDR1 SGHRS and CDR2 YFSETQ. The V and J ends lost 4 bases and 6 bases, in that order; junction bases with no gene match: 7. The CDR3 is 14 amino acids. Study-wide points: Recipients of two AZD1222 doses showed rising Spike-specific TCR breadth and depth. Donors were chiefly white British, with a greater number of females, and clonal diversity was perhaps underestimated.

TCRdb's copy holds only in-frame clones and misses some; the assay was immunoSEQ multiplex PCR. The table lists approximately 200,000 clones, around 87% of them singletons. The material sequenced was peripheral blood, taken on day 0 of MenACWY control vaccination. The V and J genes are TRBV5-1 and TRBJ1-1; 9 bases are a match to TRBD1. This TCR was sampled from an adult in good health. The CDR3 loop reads CASSHRGRGSEAFF. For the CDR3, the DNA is TGCGCCAGCAGCCACAGGGGGCGAGGATCTGAAGCTTTCTTT.